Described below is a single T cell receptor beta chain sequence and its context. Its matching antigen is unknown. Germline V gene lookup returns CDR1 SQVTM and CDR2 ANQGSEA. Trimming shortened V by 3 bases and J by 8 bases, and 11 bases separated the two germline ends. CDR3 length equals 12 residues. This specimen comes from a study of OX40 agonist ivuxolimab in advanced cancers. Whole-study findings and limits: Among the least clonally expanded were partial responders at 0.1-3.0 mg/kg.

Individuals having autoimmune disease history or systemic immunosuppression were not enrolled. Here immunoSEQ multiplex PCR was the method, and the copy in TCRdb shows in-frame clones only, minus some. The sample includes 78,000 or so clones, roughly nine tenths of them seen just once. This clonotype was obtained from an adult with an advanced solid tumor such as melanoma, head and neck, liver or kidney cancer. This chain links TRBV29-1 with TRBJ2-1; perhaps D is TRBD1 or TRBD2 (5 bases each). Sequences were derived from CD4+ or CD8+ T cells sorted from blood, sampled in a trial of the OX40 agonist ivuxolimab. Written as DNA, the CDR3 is TGCAGCGTTGATCGGGTGGGGGATGAGCAGTTCTTC. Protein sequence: CSVDRVGDEQFF.